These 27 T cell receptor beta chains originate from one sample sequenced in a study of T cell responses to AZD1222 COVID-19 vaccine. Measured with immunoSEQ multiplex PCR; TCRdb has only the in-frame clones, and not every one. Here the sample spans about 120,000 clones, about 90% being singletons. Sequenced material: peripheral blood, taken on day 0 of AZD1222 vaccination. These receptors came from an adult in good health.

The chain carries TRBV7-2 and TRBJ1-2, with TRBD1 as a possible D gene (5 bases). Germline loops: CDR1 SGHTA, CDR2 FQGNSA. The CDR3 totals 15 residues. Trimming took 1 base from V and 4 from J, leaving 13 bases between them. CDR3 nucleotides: TGTGCCAGCAGCTTAGGCCTTGTAGGGGCCTATGGCTACACCTTC. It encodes CASSLGLVGAYGYTF.

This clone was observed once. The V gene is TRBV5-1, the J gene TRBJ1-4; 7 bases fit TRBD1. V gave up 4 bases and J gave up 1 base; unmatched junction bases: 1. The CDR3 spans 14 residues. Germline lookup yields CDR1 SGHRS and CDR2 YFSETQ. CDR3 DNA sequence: TGCGCCAGCAGCCGACAGGGAACTAATGAAAAACTGTTTTTT. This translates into CASSRQGTNEKLFF.

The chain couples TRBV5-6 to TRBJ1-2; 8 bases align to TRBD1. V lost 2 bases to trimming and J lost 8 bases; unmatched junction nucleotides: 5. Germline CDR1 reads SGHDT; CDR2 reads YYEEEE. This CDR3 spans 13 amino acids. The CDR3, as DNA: TGTGCCAGCAGCTTCCAGGGGGCGGAGGGCTACACCTTC. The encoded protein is CASSFQGAEGYTF.

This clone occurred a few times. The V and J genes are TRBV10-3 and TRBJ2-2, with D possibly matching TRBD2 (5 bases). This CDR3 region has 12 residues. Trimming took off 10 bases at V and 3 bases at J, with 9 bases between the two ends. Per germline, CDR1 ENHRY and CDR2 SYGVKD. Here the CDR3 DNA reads TGTGCCACGAGGGCTTACACCGGGGAGCTGTTTTTT. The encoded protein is CATRAYTGELFF.

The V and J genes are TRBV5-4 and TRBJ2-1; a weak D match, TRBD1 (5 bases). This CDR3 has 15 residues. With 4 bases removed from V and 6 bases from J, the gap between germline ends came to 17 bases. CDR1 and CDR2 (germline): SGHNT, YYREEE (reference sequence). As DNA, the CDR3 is TGTGCCAGCAGCCCGGGCCAAGGTAGGGGCAATGAGCAGTTCTTC. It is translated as CASSPGQGRGNEQFF.

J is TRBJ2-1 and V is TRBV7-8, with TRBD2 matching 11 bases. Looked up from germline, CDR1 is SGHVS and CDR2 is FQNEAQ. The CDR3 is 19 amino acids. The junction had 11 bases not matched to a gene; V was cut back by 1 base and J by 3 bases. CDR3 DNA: TGTGCCAGCAGCTTAGTACCATTGACTAGCGGGACGTTCTACAATGAGCAGTTCTTC. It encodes CASSLVPLTSGTFYNEQFF.

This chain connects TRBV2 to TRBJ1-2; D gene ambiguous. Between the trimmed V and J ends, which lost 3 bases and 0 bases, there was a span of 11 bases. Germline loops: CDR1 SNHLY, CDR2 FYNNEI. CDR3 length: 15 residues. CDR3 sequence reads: CASSEWPRSNYGYTF. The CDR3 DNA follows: TGTGCCAGCAGTGAGTGGCCTCGGTCTAACTATGGCTACACCTTC.

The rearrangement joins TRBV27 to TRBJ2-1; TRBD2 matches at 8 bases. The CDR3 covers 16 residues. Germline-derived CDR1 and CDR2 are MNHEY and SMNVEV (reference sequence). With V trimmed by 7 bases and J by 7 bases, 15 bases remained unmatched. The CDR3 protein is CASTYGFGRGYNEQFF. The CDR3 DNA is TGTGCCAGCACTTATGGATTCGGGAGGGGGTATAATGAGCAGTTCTTC.

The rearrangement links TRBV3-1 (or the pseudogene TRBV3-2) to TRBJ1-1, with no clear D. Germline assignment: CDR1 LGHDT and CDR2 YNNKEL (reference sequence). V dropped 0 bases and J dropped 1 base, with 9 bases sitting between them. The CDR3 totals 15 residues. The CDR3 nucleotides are TGTGCCAGCAGCCAAGATGGAGAGGCGAACACTGAAGCTTTCTTT. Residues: CASSQDGEANTEAFF.

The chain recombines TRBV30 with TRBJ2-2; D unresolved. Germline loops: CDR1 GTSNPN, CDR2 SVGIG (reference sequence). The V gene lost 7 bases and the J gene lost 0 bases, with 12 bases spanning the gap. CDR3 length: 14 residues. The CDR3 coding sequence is TGTGCCTCTAAGGGAAACACGAACACCGGGGAGCTGTTTTTT. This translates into CASKGNTNTGELFF. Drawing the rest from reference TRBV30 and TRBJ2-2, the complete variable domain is SQTIHQWPATLVQPVGSPLSLECTVEGTSNPNLYWYRQAAGRGLQLLFYSVGIGQISSEVPQNLSASRPQDRQFILSSKKLLLSDSGFYLCASKGNTNTGELFFGEGSRLTVL.

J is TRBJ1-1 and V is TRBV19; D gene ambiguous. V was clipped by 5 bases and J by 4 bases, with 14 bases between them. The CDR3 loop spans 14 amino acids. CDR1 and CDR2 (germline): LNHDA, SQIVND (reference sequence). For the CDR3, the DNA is TGTGCCAGTAGTCCAAAAGGAGGTAGCACTGAAGCTTTCTTT. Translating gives CASSPKGGSTEAFF. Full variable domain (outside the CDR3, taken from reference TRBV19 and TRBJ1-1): DGGITQSPKYLFRKEGQNVTLSCEQNLNHDAMYWYRQDPGQGLRLIYYSQIVNDFQKGDIAEGYSVSREKKESFPLTVTSAQKNPTAFYLCASSPKGGSTEAFFGQGTRLTVV.

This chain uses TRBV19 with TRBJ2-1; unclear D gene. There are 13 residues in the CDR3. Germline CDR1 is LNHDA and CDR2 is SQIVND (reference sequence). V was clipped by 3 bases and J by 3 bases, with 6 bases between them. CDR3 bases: TGTGCCAGTAGTATTAACAGCTACAATGAGCAGTTCTTC. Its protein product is CASSINSYNEQFF.

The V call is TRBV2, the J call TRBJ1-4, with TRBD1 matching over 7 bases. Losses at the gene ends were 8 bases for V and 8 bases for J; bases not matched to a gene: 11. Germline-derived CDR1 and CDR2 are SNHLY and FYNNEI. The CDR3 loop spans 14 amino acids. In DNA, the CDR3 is TGTGCCAGCCAGGACGGGACAGTAGCCGAAAAACTGTTTTTT. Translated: CASQDGTVAEKLFF.

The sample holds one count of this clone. CDR3 sequence: CASSFGQLNTDTQYF. The CDR3 bases are TGTGCCAGTAGTTTTGGGCAGCTAAACACAGATACGCAGTATTTT. The chain joins TRBV19 to TRBJ2-3; no clear D. CDR1 is LNHDA, CDR2 SQIVND, per germline (reference sequence). The V and J ends lost 5 bases and 2 bases respectively, with 14 bases between them. This CDR3 is 15 amino acids long.

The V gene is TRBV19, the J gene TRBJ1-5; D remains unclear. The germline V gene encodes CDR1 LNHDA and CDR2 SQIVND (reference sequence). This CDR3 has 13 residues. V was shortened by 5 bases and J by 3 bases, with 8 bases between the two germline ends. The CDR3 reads CASSDPNNQPQHF. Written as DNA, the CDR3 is TGTGCCAGTAGTGACCCCAACAATCAGCCCCAGCATTTT.

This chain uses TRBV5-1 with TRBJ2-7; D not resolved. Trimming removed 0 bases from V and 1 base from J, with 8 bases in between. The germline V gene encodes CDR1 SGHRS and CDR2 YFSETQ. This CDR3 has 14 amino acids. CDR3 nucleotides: TGCGCCAGCAGCTTGGGACCATCTTCCTACGAGCAGTACTTC. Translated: CASSLGPSSYEQYF.

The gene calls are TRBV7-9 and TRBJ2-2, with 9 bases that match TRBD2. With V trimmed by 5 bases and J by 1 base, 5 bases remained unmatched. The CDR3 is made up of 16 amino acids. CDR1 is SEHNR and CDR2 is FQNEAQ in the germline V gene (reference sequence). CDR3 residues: CASSPGTSLNTGELFF. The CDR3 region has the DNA TGTGCCAGCAGCCCAGGGACTAGCTTGAACACCGGGGAGCTGTTTTTT.

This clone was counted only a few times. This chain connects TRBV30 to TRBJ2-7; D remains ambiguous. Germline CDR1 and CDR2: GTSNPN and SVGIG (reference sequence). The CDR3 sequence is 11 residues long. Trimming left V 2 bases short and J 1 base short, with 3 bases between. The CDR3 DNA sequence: TGTGCCTGGAGTCTTTCCTACGAGCAGTACTTC. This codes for CAWSLSYEQYF.

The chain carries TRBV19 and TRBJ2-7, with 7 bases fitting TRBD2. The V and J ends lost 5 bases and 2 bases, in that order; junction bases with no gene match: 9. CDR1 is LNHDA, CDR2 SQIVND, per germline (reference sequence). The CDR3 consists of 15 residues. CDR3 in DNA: TGTGCCAGTAGTGTCCGAACGGGAGGCCCCTACGAGCAGTACTTC. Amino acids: CASSVRTGGPYEQYF.

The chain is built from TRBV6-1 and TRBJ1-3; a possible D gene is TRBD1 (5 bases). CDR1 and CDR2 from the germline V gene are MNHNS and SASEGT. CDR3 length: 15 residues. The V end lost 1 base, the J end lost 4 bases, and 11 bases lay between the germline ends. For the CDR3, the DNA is TGTGCCAGCAGTGAAGGGGGACTGCCGGGAAACACCATATATTTT. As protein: CASSEGGLPGNTIYF.

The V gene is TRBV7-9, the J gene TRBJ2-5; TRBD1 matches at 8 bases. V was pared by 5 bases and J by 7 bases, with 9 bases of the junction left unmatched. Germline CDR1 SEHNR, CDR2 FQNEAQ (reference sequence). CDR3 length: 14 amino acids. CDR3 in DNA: TGTGCCAGCAGCGGACAGGGCCTTTTAGGGACCCAGTACTTC. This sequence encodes CASSGQGLLGTQYF.

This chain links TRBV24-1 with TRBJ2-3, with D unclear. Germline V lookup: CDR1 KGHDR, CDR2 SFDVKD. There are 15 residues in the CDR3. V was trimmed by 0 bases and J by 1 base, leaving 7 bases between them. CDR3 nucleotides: TGTGCCACCAGTGATTTGAAGGGTGGCACAGATACGCAGTATTTT. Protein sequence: CATSDLKGGTDTQYF.

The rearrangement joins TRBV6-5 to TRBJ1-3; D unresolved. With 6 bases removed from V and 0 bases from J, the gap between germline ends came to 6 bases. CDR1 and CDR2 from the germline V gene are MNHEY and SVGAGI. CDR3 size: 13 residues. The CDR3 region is CASREYSGNTIYF. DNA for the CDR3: TGTGCCAGCAGGGAGTACTCTGGAAACACCATATATTTT.

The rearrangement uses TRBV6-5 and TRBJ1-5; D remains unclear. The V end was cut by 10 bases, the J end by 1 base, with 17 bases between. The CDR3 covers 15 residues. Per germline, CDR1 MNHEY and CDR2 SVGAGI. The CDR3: CATTPGLWSNQPQHF. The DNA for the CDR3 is TGTGCCACAACCCCCGGGCTTTGGAGCAATCAGCCCCAGCATTTT.

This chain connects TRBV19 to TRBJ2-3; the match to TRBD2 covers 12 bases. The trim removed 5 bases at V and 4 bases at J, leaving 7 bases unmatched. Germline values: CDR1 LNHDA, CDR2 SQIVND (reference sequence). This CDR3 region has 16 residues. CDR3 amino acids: CASSPTSGSVSDTQYF. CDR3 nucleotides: TGTGCCAGTAGTCCGACTAGCGGGAGCGTGTCAGATACGCAGTATTTT.

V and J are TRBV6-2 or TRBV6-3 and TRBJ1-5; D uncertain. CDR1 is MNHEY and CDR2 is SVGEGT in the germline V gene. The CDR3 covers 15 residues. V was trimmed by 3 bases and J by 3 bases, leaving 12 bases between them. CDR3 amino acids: CASSYFGQINQPQHF. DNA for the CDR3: TGTGCCAGCAGTTATTTTGGGCAGATCAATCAGCCCCAGCATTTT.

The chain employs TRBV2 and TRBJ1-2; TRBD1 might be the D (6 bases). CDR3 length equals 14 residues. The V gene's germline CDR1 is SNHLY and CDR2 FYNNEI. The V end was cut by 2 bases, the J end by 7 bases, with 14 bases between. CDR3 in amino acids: CASSENVLGGGYTF. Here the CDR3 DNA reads TGTGCCAGCAGTGAAAACGTCTTAGGGGGTGGCTACACCTTC.